A single sample is the source of the 26 T cell receptor beta chains below, sequenced in a study of technical replicates of blood from several donors. The protocol was immunoSEQ multiplex PCR, while the TCRdb copy is restricted to in-frame clones and leaves out a portion. This table holds 75,000 to 90,000 clones, 95% found once. Sequencing used T cells isolated from PBMCs. The receptors derive from a human donor in good health.

V gene TRBV4-3 combines with J gene TRBJ1-2; 7 bases align to TRBD1. V dropped 0 bases and J dropped 4; count of bases not matched to a gene: 2. The germline gives CDR1 LGHNA, CDR2 YSLEER. The CDR3 spans 14 residues. The CDR3 sequence is CASSQEHRGYGYTF. In nucleotides, the CDR3 is TGCGCCAGCAGCCAAGAGCACAGGGGCTATGGCTACACCTTC.

This chain joins TRBV19 and TRBJ2-3, with 12 positions matching TRBD2. CDR1 and CDR2 from the germline V gene are LNHDA and SQIVND (reference sequence). The CDR3 has 16 amino acids. The junction had 7 bases not matched to a gene; V was cut back by 5 bases and J by 4 bases. CDR3 bases: TGTGCCAGTAGTGGTGAGACTAGCGGGAGTCCAGATACGCAGTATTTT. Translating gives CASSGETSGSPDTQYF.

The V gene is TRBV9, the J gene TRBJ2-7; TRBD1 matches 11 bases. After removal of 4 bases from V and 4 bases from J, the junction contained 7 bases not matched to a gene. The length of the CDR3 is 15 residues. Germline V gives CDR1 SGDLS, CDR2 YYNGEE. The CDR3: CASSQGTGGGYEQYF. Here the CDR3 DNA reads TGTGCCAGCAGCCAGGGGACAGGGGGTGGGTACGAGCAGTACTTC.

The rearrangement uses TRBV28 and TRBJ2-7; no clear D gene. Deletions cut 3 bases from V and 3 bases from J, with 9 bases between. The germline V gene encodes CDR1 MDHEN and CDR2 SYDVKM. The CDR3 loop spans 13 amino acids. The CDR3: CASSFLRNYEQYF. As DNA, the CDR3 is TGTGCCAGCAGTTTCCTGAGGAACTACGAGCAGTACTTC.

V and J are TRBV7-2 and TRBJ1-5, with a weak D call TRBD1 (5 bases). CDR1 SGHTA and CDR2 FQGNSA come from the germline V gene. Trimming pared 1 base from V and 0 bases from J, leaving 7 bases between. The CDR3 is 15 residues long. CDR3 in DNA: TGTGCCAGCAGCTTAGACAGGTCTAGCAATCAGCCCCAGCATTTT. This encodes CASSLDRSSNQPQHF.

This rearrangement joins TRBV6-1 to TRBJ1-3; possible D gene TRBD1, 5 bases. The germline V gene has CDR1 MNHNS and CDR2 SASEGT. The ends were cut back, 1 base at V and 4 bases at J, with 11 bases in the middle. The CDR3 consists of 15 residues. The DNA for the CDR3 is TGTGCCAGCAGTGAAGATCGGAGGGGAGGAAACACCATATATTTT. Its translation is CASSEDRRGGNTIYF.

The V gene is TRBV27, the J gene TRBJ2-7; D is perhaps TRBD2 (6 bases). Germline V lookup: CDR1 MNHEY, CDR2 SMNVEV (reference sequence). Trimming took 6 bases from V and 1 from J, leaving 10 bases between them. The CDR3 is made up of 13 amino acids. In nucleotides, the CDR3 is TGTGCCAGCAGATTACTAGCATCCTACGAGCAGTACTTC. Translated: CASRLLASYEQYF.

The rearrangement joins TRBV28 to TRBJ1-2; 7 nucleotides align to TRBD1. Trimming removed 3 bases from V and 6 bases from J; junction bases left unmatched: 13. This CDR3 comprises 16 residues. Germline V gene lookup returns CDR1 MDHEN and CDR2 SYDVKM. This chain's CDR3 is CASSLLPDRQVDGYTF. The CDR3, as DNA: TGTGCCAGCAGTTTGCTGCCGGACAGGCAGGTCGATGGCTACACCTTC.

V is TRBV25-1 and J is TRBJ2-2; D gene ambiguous. The CDR3 has 13 residues. Germline CDR1 is MGHDK and CDR2 is SYGVNS. V was trimmed by 1 base and J by 6 bases, leaving 6 bases between them. Here the CDR3 reads CASSEFEPGELFF. The CDR3 region has the DNA TGTGCCAGCAGTGAATTCGAGCCCGGGGAGCTGTTTTTT.

The V and J genes are TRBV28 and TRBJ1-5, with 7 bases identical to TRBD1. Germline CDR1 is MDHEN and CDR2 is SYDVKM. V lost 6 bases and J lost 3; bases outside the gene matches: 8. The CDR3 loop spans 15 amino acids. Here the CDR3 reads CASSRNRGDNQPQHF. CDR3 sequence (DNA): TGTGCCAGCAGCCGTAACAGGGGTGACAATCAGCCCCAGCATTTT.

The chain joins TRBV28 to TRBJ1-5; the D gene is possibly TRBD1 (6 bases). The CDR3 has 15 amino acids. Germline CDR1 reads MDHEN; CDR2 reads SYDVKM. V was clipped by 3 bases and J by 2 bases, with 11 bases between them. Here the CDR3 reads CASSFRQGRNQPQHF. CDR3 sequence (DNA): TGTGCCAGCAGTTTTAGGCAGGGGCGCAATCAGCCCCAGCATTTT.

The V and J genes are TRBV19 and TRBJ1-1, with a tentative D call TRBD1 (5 bases). V dropped 7 bases and J dropped 2 bases, with 14 bases sitting between them. The CDR3 totals 14 residues. Germline V gives CDR1 LNHDA, CDR2 SQIVND (reference sequence). The DNA of the CDR3 is TGTGCCAGTAACCCAGACAGAACTAACACTGAAGCTTTCTTT. Translation gives CASNPDRTNTEAFF.

CDR3 coding DNA: TGCGCCAGCAGCTTGGTCCGGGACTACGAGACCCAGTACTTC. Translation: CASSLVRDYETQYF. The chain carries TRBV5-1 and TRBJ2-5; 7 bases align to TRBD2. The CDR3 consists of 14 residues. Germline V CDR1 and CDR2: SGHRS, YFSETQ. Trimming cost V 0 bases and J 5 bases; bases outside gene matches: 4.

The chain joins TRBV11-3 to TRBJ1-3; tentative D call: TRBD1 (5 bases). This CDR3 is built from 14 residues. The germline CDR1 and CDR2 sequences are SGHNT and YENEEA. V dropped 5 bases and J dropped 4 bases, with 12 bases sitting between them. This chain's CDR3 is CASSRLGAGNTIYF. The CDR3 DNA sequence: TGTGCCAGCAGCCGACTTGGGGCGGGAAACACCATATATTTT.

This sequence joins TRBV4-1 and TRBJ2-2, with D uncertain. In germline, CDR1 is MGHRA, CDR2 YSYEKL. The ends were cut back, 4 bases at V and 5 bases at J, with 14 bases in the middle. This CDR3 spans 15 amino acids. DNA of the CDR3: TGCGCCAGCAGCCCAGTTGAGGCAAAAACCGGGGAGCTGTTTTTT. It is translated as CASSPVEAKTGELFF.

The V and J genes are TRBV28 and TRBJ2-4; TRBD2 agrees at 7 bases. The germline V gene encodes CDR1 MDHEN and CDR2 SYDVKM. The CDR3 consists of 17 residues. Germline trimming cut 2 bases from V and 1 base from J; bases unmatched to any gene: 8. The DNA for the CDR3 is TGTGCCAGCAGTTTAGGAGGGCTAGCGGATGCCAAAAACATTCAGTACTTC. Its translation: CASSLGGLADAKNIQYF.

V and J are TRBV29-1 and TRBJ1-2, with 7 bases fitting TRBD1. The CDR3 has 11 residues. Germline V gene lookup returns CDR1 SQVTM and CDR2 ANQGSEA. The J segment lost 8 bases and the V segment lost 5 bases, leaving 5 bases of the junction unmatched. The CDR3 is CSVWDSQGYTF. In nucleotides, the CDR3 is TGCAGCGTTTGGGACAGTCAGGGCTACACCTTC.

CDR3 DNA: TGTGCCAGCAGCTCTCACTACCCAGAGCTTTCTAACGAGCAGTACTTC. Its protein is CASSSHYPELSNEQYF. The chain is built from TRBV28 and TRBJ2-7; D is undetermined. Trimming took 6 bases from V and 5 from J, leaving 23 bases between them. This CDR3 region has 16 residues. Per the germline V gene, CDR1 is MDHEN and CDR2 is SYDVKM.

V is TRBV19 and J is TRBJ2-1; D might be TRBD2 (5 bases). Germline CDR1 reads LNHDA; CDR2 reads SQIVND (reference sequence). V lost 0 bases, J lost 0 bases, and 12 bases lay in between. This CDR3 has 17 residues. The CDR3 region has the DNA TGTGCCAGTAGTATAGAGAGGGATTTGAGCTCCTACAATGAGCAGTTCTTC. Its translation is CASSIERDLSSYNEQFF.

V gene TRBV19 combines with J gene TRBJ2-1; 7 bases fit TRBD2. CDR1 and CDR2 from the germline V gene are LNHDA and SQIVND (reference sequence). With V trimmed by 4 bases and J by 0 bases, 3 bases remained unmatched. This CDR3 is 15 amino acids long. CDR3 nucleotide sequence: TGTGCCAGTAGTAAAGGGACTACCTCCTACAATGAGCAGTTCTTC. Protein product: CASSKGTTSYNEQFF.

The rearrangement links TRBV30 to TRBJ1-2; D may be TRBD1 (5 bases). Germline CDR1 and CDR2: GTSNPN and SVGIG (reference sequence). V lost 0 bases to trimming and J lost 3 bases, with 8 bases between them. The CDR3 totals 13 residues. CDR3 sequence (DNA): TGTGCCTGGAGTGTAGGGGCCCACTATGGCTACACCTTC. Its protein product is CAWSVGAHYGYTF.

The rearrangement joins TRBV2 to TRBJ2-6; D ambiguous. Trimming left V 6 bases short and J 0 bases short, with 6 bases between. The CDR3 consists of 14 residues. Germline V gene sequence: CDR1 SNHLY, CDR2 FYNNEI. CDR3 coding DNA: TGTGCCAGCAGGGCCTCCTCTGGGGCCAACGTCCTGACTTTC. The encoded protein is CASRASSGANVLTF.

The chain recombines TRBV7-8 with TRBJ2-2, with D tentatively TRBD2 (6 bases). The CDR3 totals 17 residues. Trimming stripped 5 bases from V and 5 bases from J, with 21 bases between. Germline V gene lookup returns CDR1 SGHVS and CDR2 FQNEAQ. The CDR3 nucleotides are TGTGCCAGCAGCATCACTAGCCCATACGGAGAGACCGGGGAGCTGTTTTTT. This encodes CASSITSPYGETGELFF.

The chain couples TRBV4-3 to TRBJ1-3; D unresolved. Trimming removed 0 bases from V and 3 bases from J, with 12 bases in between. This CDR3 is built from 16 residues. CDR1 is LGHNA and CDR2 is YSLEER in the germline V gene. CDR3 protein: CASSQDNRGLGNTIYF. CDR3 nucleotides: TGCGCCAGCAGCCAAGATAATCGAGGGCTTGGAAACACCATATATTTT.

The rearrangement joins TRBV18 to TRBJ2-7; 10 bases agree with TRBD1. In germline, CDR1 is KGHSH, CDR2 LQKENI. This CDR3 spans 13 amino acids. Trimming removed 6 bases from V and 4 bases from J; junction bases left unmatched: 3. The CDR3 here is CASSRDRGYEQYF. CDR3 nucleotides: TGTGCCAGCTCGCGGGACAGGGGATACGAGCAGTACTTC.

The chain combines TRBV6-5 with TRBJ2-1; 12 nucleotides line up with TRBD2. The CDR3 runs to 16 residues. The ends lost 2 bases at V and 8 bases at J; junction bases unmatched: 7. Germline loops: CDR1 MNHEY, CDR2 SVGAGI. CDR3 protein: CASSYLAGGITDEQFF. The CDR3 DNA reads TGTGCCAGCAGTTACCTAGCGGGAGGGATTACAGATGAGCAGTTCTTC.